The clone carrying this T cell receptor beta chain has more than one count but fewer than ten. Its antigen is currently unknown. This entry comes from a study of PD-1 blockade in classical Hodgkin lymphoma. Overall study: Each patient was given nivolumab 3 mg/kg through a vein every 2 weeks.

The time point here: cycle 4 day 1 (C4D1), after 6 weeks of nivolumab. Every patient had relapsed following autologous stem cell transplantation, and cohorts differed in brentuximab vedotin exposure. Study-wide findings and caveats: Diminished baseline TCR diversity has been reported in newly diagnosed patients relative to healthy donors. It was CD4+ TCR diversity, not CD8+, that rose significantly by C4D1. Repertoire difference causes, possibly disease activity or prior therapy, remain undefined.

Measured with immunoSEQ multiplex PCR; TCRdb has only the in-frame clones, and not every one. The sample shows fewer than 100,000 clones, about 93% of them seen only once. The sequence was obtained from a human donor with classical Hodgkin lymphoma. The sequencing here drew on peripheral blood mononuclear cells (PBMCs), taken before the fourth cycle of nivolumab.

Here the CDR3 reads CASSLGQGKEAFF. CDR3 bases: TGCGCCAGCAGCTTGGGACAGGGCAAGGAAGCTTTCTTT. The chain recombines TRBV5-1 with TRBJ1-1; 7 nucleotides align to TRBD1. This CDR3 spans 13 amino acids. Germline assignment: CDR1 SGHRS and CDR2 YFSETQ. J was trimmed by 8 bases and V by 0 bases; bases with no gene match: 4. Looking up the rest from reference TRBV5-1 and TRBJ1-1 gives the full variable domain: KAGVTQTPRYLIKTRGQQVTLSCSPISGHRSVSWYQQTPGQGLQFLFEYFSETQRNKGNFPGRFSGRQFSNSRSEMNVSTLELGDSALYLCASSLGQGKEAFFGQGTRLTVV.